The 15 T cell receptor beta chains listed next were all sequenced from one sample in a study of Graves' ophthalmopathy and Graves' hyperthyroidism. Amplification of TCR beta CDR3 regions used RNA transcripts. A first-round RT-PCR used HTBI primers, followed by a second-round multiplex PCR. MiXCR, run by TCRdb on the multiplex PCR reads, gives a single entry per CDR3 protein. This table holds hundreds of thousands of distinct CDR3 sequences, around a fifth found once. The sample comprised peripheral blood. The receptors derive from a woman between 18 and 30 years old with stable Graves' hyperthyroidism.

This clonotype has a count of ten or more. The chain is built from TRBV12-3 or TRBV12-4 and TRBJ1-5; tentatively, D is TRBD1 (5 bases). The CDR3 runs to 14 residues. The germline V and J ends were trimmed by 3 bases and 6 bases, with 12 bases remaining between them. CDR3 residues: CASSFGGGAQPQHF. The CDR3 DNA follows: TGTGCCAGCAGTTTTGGGGGAGGCGCTCAGCCCCAGCATTTT.

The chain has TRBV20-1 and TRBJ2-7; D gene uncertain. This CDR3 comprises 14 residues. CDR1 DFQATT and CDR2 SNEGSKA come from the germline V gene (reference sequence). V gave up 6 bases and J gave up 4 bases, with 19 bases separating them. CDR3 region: CSAPKLDVPYEQYF. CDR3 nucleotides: TGCAGTGCCCCCAAGCTAGATGTGCCATACGAGCAGTACTTC.

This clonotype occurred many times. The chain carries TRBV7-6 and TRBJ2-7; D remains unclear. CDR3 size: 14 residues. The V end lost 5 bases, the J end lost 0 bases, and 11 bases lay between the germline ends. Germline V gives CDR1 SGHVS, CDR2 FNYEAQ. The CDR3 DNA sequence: TGTGCCAGCAGCGCCCGACTGAGCTCCTACGAGCAGTACTTC. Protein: CASSARLSSYEQYF. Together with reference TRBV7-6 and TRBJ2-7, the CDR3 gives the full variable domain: GAGVSQSPRYKVTKRGQDVALRCDPISGHVSLYWYRQALGQGPEFLTYFNYEAQQDKSGLPNDRFSAERPEGSISTLTIQRTEQRDSAMYRCASSARLSSYEQYFGPGTRLTVT.

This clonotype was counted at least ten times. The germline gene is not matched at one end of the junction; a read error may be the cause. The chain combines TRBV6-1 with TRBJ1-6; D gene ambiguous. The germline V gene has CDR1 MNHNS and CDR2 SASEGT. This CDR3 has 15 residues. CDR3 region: CASSAQTSHNSPLHF. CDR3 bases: TGTGCCAGCAGTGCCCAGACCTCCCATAATTCACCCCTCCACTTT.

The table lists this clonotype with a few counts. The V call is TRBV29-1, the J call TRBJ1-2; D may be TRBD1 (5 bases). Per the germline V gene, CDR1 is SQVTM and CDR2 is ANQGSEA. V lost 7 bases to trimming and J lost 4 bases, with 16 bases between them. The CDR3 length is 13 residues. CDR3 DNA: TGCAGCGCCATAAGGGGCCTGAGCTATGGCTACACCTTC. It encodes CSAIRGLSYGYTF.

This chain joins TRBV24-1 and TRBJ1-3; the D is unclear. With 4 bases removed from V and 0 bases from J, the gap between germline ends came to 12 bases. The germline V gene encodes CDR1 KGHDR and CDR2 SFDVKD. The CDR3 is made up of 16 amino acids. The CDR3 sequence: CATSDGSLSSGNTIYF. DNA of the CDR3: TGTGCCACCAGTGACGGATCTCTTAGCTCTGGAAACACCATATATTTT.

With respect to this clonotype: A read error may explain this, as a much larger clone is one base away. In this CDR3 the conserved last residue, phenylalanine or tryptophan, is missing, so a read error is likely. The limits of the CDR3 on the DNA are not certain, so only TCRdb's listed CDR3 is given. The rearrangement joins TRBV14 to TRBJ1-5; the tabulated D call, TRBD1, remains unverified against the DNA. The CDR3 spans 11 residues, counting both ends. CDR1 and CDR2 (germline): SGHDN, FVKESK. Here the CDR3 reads CASSQEKGQIY.

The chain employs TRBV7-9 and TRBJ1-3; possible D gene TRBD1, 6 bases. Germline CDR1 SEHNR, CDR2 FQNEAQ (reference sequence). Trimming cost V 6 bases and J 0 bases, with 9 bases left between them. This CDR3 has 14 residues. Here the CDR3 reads CASRPGVSGNTIYF. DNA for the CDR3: TGTGCCAGCAGACCAGGGGTCTCTGGAAACACCATATATTTT.

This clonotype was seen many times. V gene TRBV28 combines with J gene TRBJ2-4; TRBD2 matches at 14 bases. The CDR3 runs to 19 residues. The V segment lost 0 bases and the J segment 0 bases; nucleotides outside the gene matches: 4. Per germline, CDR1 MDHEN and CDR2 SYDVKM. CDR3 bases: TGTGCCAGCAGTTTATGGAGGACTAGCGGGAGGACAGCCAAAAACATTCAGTACTTC. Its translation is CASSLWRTSGRTAKNIQYF.

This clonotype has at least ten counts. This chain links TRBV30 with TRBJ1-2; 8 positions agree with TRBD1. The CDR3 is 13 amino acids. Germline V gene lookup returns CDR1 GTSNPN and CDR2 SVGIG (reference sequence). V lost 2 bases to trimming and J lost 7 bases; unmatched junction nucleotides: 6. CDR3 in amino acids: CAWSIGQGRGYTF. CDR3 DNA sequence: TGTGCCTGGAGTATAGGACAGGGTCGTGGCTACACCTTC.

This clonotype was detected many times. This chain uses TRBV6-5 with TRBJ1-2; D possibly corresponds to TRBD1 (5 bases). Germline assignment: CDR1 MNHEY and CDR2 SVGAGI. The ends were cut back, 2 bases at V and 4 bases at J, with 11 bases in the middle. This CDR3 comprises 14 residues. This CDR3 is CASSYDRFPYGYTF. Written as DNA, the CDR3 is TGTGCCAGCAGTTACGACAGATTCCCCTATGGCTACACCTTC.

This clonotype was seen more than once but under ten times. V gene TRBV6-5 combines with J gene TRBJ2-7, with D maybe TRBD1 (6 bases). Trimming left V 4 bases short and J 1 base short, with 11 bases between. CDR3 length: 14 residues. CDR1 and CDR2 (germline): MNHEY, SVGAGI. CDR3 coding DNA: TGTGCCAGCAGTTCGGCCACAGGGTCCTACGAGCAGTACTTC. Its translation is CASSSATGSYEQYF.

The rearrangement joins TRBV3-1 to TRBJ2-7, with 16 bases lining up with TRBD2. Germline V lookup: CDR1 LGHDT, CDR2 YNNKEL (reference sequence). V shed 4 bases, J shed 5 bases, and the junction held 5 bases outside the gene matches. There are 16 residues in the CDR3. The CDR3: CASSLGLAGGPHEQYF. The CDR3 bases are TGTGCCAGCAGCCTGGGACTAGCGGGGGGGCCCCACGAGCAGTACTTC.

In DNA, the CDR3 is TGTGCCAGCTCCACCTCAAACGTGGAGACCCAGTACTTC. Translating it yields CASSTSNVETQYF. The V gene is TRBV18, the J gene TRBJ2-5; D is unresolved. The CDR3 is 13 amino acids. V shed 6 bases and J shed 5 bases, with 13 bases lying between them. Germline V CDR1 and CDR2: KGHSH, LQKENI.

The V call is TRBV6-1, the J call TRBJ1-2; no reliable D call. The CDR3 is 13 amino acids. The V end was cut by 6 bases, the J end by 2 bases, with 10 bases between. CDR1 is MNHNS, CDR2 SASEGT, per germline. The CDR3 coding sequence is TGTGCCAGCAGCGAGCGGGAGAACTATGGCTACACCTTC. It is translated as CASSERENYGYTF.